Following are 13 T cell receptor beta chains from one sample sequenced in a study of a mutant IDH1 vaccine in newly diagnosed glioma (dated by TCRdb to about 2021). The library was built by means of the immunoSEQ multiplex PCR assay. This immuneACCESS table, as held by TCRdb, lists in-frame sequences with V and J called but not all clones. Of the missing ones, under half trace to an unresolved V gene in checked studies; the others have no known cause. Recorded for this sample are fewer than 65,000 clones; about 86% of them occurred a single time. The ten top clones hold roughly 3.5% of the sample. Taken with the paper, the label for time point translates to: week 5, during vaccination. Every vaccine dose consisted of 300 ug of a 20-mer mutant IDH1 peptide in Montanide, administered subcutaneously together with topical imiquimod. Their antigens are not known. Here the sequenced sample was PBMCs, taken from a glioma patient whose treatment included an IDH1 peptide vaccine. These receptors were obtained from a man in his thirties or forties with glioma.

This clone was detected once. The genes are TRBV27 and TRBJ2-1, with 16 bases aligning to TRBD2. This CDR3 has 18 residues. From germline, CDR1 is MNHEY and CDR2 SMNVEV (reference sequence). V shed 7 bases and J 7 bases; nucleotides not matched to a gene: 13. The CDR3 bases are TGTGCCAGCACCGTACGGGGGACTAGCGGGGGGGCTGGGAATGAGCAGTTCTTC. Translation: CASTVRGTSGGAGNEQFF.

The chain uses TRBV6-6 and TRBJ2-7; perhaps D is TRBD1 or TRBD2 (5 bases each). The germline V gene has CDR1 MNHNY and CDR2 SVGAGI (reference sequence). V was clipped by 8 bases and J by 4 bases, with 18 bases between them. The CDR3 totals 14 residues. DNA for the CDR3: TGTGCCAGCGGTGGGGCCTGGGGGAATTACGAGCAGTACTTC. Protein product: CASGGAWGNYEQYF.

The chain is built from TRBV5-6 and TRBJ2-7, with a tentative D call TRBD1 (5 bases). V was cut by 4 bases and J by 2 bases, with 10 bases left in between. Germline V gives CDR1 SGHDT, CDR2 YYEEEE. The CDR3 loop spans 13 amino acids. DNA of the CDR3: TGTGCCAGCAGCCCGGCCAGGGCCTACGAGCAGTACTTC. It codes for CASSPARAYEQYF.

The CDR3 coding sequence is TGTGCCAGCAGCCAAGTTATTCGGTCTGGTTCGGCTTTCTTT. It encodes CASSQVIRSGSAFF. The chain links TRBV14 to TRBJ1-1; D is unclear. This CDR3 contains 14 residues. V was clipped by 1 base and J by 11 bases, with 17 bases between them. Germline CDR1 and CDR2: SGHDN and FVKESK.

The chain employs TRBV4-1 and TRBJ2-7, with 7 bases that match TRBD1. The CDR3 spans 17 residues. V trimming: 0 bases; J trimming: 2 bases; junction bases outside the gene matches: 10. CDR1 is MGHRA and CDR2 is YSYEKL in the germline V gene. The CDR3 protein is CASSQDPDRTLPYEQYF. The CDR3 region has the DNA TGCGCCAGCAGCCAAGACCCGGACAGGACCCTTCCCTACGAGCAGTACTTC.

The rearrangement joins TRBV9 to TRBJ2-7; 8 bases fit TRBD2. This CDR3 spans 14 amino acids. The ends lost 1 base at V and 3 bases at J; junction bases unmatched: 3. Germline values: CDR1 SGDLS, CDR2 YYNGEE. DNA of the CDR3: TGTGCCAGCAGCGTAACGGGACTAGGCTACGAGCAGTACTTC. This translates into CASSVTGLGYEQYF.

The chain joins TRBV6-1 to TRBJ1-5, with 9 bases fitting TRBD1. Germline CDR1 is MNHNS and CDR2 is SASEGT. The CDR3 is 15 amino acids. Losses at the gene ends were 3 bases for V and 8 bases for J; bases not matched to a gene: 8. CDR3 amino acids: CASSDLTGGGKPQHF. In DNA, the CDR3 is TGTGCCAGCAGTGATTTGACAGGGGGGGGTAAGCCCCAGCATTTT.

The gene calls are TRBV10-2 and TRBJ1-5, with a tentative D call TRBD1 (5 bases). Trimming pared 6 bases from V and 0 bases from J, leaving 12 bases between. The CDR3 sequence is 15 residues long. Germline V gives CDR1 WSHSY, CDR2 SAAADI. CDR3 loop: CASSPFRASNQPQHF. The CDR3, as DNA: TGCGCCAGCAGCCCCTTCAGGGCTAGCAATCAGCCCCAGCATTTT.

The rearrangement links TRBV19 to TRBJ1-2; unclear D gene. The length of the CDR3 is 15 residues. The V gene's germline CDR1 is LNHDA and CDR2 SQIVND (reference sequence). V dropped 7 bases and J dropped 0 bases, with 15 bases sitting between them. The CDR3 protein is CASTAASVTNYGYTF. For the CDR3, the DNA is TGTGCCAGTACGGCGGCCTCTGTTACTAACTATGGCTACACCTTC.

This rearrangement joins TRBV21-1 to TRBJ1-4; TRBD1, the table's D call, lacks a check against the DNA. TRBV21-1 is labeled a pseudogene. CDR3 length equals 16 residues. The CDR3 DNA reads TGTGCCAGCAGCAAAAGGAGCAGGGGGTTCGGAAGCAAACTGTTTTTT. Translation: CASSKRSRGFGSKLFF.

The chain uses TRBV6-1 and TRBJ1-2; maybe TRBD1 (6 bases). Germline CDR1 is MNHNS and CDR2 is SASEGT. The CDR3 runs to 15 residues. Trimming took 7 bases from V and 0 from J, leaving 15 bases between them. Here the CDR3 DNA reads TGTGCCAGCATCACGGGGGCACTTGCTAACTATGGCTACACCTTC. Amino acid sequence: CASITGALANYGYTF.

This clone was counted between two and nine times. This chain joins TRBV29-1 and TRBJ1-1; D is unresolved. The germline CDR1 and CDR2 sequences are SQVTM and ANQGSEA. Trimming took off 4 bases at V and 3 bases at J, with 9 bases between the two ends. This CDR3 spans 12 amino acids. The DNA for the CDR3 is TGCAGCGTTGCTGACCAGTACACTGAAGCTTTCTTT. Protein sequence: CSVADQYTEAFF.

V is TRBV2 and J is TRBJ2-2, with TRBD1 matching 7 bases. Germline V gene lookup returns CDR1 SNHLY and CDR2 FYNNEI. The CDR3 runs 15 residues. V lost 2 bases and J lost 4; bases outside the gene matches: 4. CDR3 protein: CASSEQTGRTGELFF. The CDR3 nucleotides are TGTGCCAGCAGTGAACAGACAGGGCGCACCGGGGAGCTGTTTTTT.